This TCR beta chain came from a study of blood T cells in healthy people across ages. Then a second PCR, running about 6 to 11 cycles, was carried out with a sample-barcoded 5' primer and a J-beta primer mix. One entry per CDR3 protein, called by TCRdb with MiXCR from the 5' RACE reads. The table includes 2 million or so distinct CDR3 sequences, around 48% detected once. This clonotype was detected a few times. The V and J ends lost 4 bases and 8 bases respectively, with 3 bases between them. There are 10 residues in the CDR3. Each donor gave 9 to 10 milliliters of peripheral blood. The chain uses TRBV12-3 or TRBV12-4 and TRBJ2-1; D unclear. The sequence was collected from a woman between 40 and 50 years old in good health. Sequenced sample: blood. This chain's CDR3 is CASSSDEQFF. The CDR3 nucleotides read TGTGCCAGCAGTTCGGATGAGCAGTTCTTC.